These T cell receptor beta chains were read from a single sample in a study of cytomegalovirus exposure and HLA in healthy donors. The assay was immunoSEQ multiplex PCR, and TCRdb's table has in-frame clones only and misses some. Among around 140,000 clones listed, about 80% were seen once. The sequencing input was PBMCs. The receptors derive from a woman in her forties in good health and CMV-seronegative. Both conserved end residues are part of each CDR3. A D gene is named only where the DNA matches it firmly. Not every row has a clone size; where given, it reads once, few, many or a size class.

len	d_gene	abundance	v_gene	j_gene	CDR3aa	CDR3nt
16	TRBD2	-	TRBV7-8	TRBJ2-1	CASSPSREGYGNEQFF	TGTGCCAGCAGCCCCAGTCGGGAGGGCTATGGGAATGAGCAGTTCTTC
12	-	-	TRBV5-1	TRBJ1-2	CASSLSEYVYTF	TGCGCCAGCAGCTTGTCTGAGTATGTCTACACCTTC
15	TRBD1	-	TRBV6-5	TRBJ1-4	CASNPTPFTGGKLFF	TGTGCCAGCAACCCTACTCCCTTTACAGGGGGAAAACTGTTTTTT
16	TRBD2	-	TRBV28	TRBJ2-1	CASSPWTSGNGNEQFF	TGTGCCAGCAGTCCTTGGACTAGCGGGAACGGCAATGAGCAGTTCTTC
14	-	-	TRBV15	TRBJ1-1	CATSVKGLPTEAFF	TGTGCCACCAGCGTAAAGGGGCTTCCGACTGAAGCTTTCTTT
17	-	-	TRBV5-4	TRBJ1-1	CASSLGRGSSMDTEAFF	TGTGCCAGCAGCTTGGGAAGGGGGAGTAGTATGGACACTGAAGCTTTCTTT
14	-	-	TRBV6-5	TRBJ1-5	CASRSRGYNQPQHF	TGTGCCAGCAGGTCCAGGGGCTACAATCAGCCCCAGCATTTT
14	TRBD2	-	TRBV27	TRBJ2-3	CASGASGATDTQYF	TGTGCCAGCGGGGCTAGCGGGGCAACAGATACGCAGTATTTT
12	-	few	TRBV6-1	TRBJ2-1	CASSDSVYEQFF	TGTGCCAGCAGTGATTCGGTCTATGAGCAGTTCTTC
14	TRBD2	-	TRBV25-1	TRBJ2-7	CASSNLAEPYEQYF	TGTGCCAGCAGTAACCTAGCGGAGCCCTACGAGCAGTACTTC
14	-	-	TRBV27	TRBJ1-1	CASSSPYRNTEAFF	TGTGCCAGCAGTTCGCCCTATCGGAACACTGAAGCTTTCTTT
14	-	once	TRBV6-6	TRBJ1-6	CASSRQATNSPLHF	TGTGCCAGCAGTCGACAGGCCACCAATTCACCCCTCCACTTT
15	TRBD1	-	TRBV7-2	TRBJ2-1	CASSLEQGAFNEQFF	TGTGCCAGCAGCTTAGAACAGGGGGCCTTCAATGAGCAGTTCTTC
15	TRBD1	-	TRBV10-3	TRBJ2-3	CAISESGQVTDTQYF	TGTGCCATCAGTGAGTCGGGACAGGTGACAGATACGCAGTATTTT
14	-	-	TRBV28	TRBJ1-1	CASSLVADYTEAFF	TGTGCCAGCAGTTTAGTGGCAGACTACACTGAAGCTTTCTTT
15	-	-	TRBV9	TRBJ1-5	CASSVSGNGNQPQHF	TGTGCCAGCAGCGTATCAGGGAATGGCAATCAGCCCCAGCATTTT
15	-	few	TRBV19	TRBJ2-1	CASSIREAAYNEQFF	TGTGCCAGTAGTATCAGGGAGGCAGCCTACAATGAGCAGTTCTTC
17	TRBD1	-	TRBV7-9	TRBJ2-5	CASSLGRQGAYQETQYF	TGTGCCAGCAGCTTAGGGCGACAGGGGGCGTATCAAGAGACCCAGTACTTC
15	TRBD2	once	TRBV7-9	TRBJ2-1	CASSLGSLAGREQFF	TGTGCCAGCAGCTTAGGTAGTCTAGCGGGTCGGGAGCAGTTCTTC
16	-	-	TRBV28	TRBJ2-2	CASSFPLRGRRGELFF	TGTGCCAGCAGTTTCCCCCTTCGAGGGAGAAGGGGGGAGCTGTTTTTT
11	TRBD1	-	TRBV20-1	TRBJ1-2	CSAKDRAGYTF	TGCAGTGCTAAGGACAGGGCGGGCTACACCTTC
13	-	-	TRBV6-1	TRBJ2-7	CASWGELNYEQYF	TGTGCCAGCTGGGGGGAGCTGAACTACGAGCAGTACTTC
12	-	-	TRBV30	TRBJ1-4	CAWFKVTGELFF	TGTGCCTGGTTCAAGGTGACGGGGGAACTGTTTTTT